The T cell receptor (beta chain) under discussion was sequenced for a study of T cell repertoires in cytomegalovirus infection. As for the study in general: CMV infection together with matching HLA type was indicated by public TCR beta signatures.

Germline V gene data show CDR1 as MNHNY and CDR2 as SVGAGI (reference sequence). CDR3 length: 13 amino acids. V was trimmed by 6 bases and J by 5 bases, leaving 14 bases between them. Concerning this clonotype: Its cognate antigen is unknown.

TCRdb reprocessed the reads with MiXCR, giving one entry per CDR3 protein. The table shows about 260,000 distinct CDR3 sequences, with around 15% occurring only once. Study-wide results and limits: Totalled public TCR beta family frequency picked out people who carried CMV plus the relevant HLA. The ex vivo response was dominated by HLA-C-restricted CMV-specific TCR beta clonotypes.

The rearrangement links TRBV6-6 to TRBJ2-7; D gene uncertain. This clonotype originated in a human donor in good health (CMV status not recorded). Some clones in this sample may be carry-over from other donors' samples. Sequenced: PBMCs. The DNA for the CDR3 is TGTGCCAGCAGCTCCGCCGCAGGCCACGAGCAGTACTTC. Translated, it gives CASSSAAGHEQYF.